The 29 T cell receptor beta chains below were found in one sample sequenced in a study of CD8+ T cells in alopecia areata. Sequencing relied on a cDNA template that was reverse transcribed from extracted RNA. Repertoires were generated with immunoSEQ multiplex PCR, while TCRdb's copy carries only in-frame clones and drops some. Here the sample spans about 160,000 clones, 65% being singletons. Treatment described: oral pan-JAK inhibitor, 5-10 mg twice daily. Sequences were derived from CD4+ T cells sorted from blood, sampled at week 4, from a patient treated with tofacitinib. These receptors were collected from a human donor with alopecia areata.

The genes are TRBV5-1 and TRBJ2-5, with TRBD2 matching over 7 bases. In germline, CDR1 is SGHRS, CDR2 YFSETQ. The CDR3 has 18 residues. The trim removed 1 base at V and 5 bases at J, leaving 17 bases unmatched. Here the CDR3 DNA reads TGCGCCAGCAGCTTGATACCTAGCGGTGTTGGTTCTCGGGAGACCCAGTACTTC. It specifies CASSLIPSGVGSRETQYF. Full variable domain (rest looked up from reference TRBV5-1 and TRBJ2-5): KAGVTQTPRYLIKTRGQQVTLSCSPISGHRSVSWYQQTPGQGLQFLFEYFSETQRNKGNFPGRFSGRQFSNSRSEMNVSTLELGDSALYLCASSLIPSGVGSRETQYFGPGTRLLVL.

This clone showed up just a few times. The DNA of the CDR3 is TGCGCCAGCAGCCAAGAGCCACAAGTTAACTATGGCTACACCTTC. Protein: CASSQEPQVNYGYTF. This chain links TRBV4-1 with TRBJ1-2; D call uncertain. The CDR3 has 15 residues. Germline CDR1 MGHRA, CDR2 YSYEKL. V was trimmed by 0 bases and J by 1 base, leaving 9 bases between them.

The chain uses TRBV4-2 and TRBJ1-6, with 7 nucleotides matching TRBD1. This CDR3 is 17 amino acids long. Germline assignment: CDR1 LGHNA and CDR2 YNFKEQ. V lost 2 bases and J lost 8; bases outside the gene matches: 12. The DNA for the CDR3 is TGTGCCAGCAGCCAACCCAGACAGGGTGAAGTCGATTCACCCCTCCACTTT. Amino acids: CASSQPRQGEVDSPLHF.

This clone was seen only a few times. The chain recombines TRBV30 with TRBJ1-1; D perhaps matches TRBD1 (6 bases). Germline CDR1 GTSNPN, CDR2 SVGIG (reference sequence). V shed 4 bases and J shed 1 base, with 10 bases lying between them. The CDR3 contains 13 residues. CDR3 loop: CAWKTGWNTEAFF. CDR3 nucleotides: TGTGCCTGGAAAACAGGGTGGAACACTGAAGCTTTCTTT.

The rearrangement uses TRBV30 and TRBJ1-2, with D hard to call. This CDR3 is 13 amino acids long. Germline CDR1 GTSNPN, CDR2 SVGIG (reference sequence). The germline V and J ends were trimmed by 1 base and 3 bases, with 9 bases remaining between them. CDR3 sequence reads: CAWSAGGYYGYTF. CDR3 coding DNA: TGTGCCTGGAGTGCAGGAGGGTACTATGGCTACACCTTC.

V and J are TRBV30 and TRBJ2-2; 8 bases line up with TRBD1. The CDR3 contains 16 residues. The germline gives CDR1 GTSNPN, CDR2 SVGIG (reference sequence). V lost 0 bases and J lost 4; bases outside the gene matches: 7. The CDR3 DNA reads as TGTGCCTGGAGTGTACTGGCAGGGGGCTTCACCGGGGAGCTGTTTTTT. Translation: CAWSVLAGGFTGELFF.

The V gene is TRBV11-2, the J gene TRBJ2-5; TRBD1 agrees at 9 bases. Germline V gives CDR1 SGHAT, CDR2 FQNNGV. CDR3 length equals 14 residues. The ends lost 4 bases at V and 7 bases at J; junction bases unmatched: 7. The CDR3 DNA sequence: TGTGCCAGCAGCTCCAACAGGGGGCGGGGGACCCAGTACTTC. Its protein product is CASSSNRGRGTQYF.

The gene calls are TRBV30 and TRBJ1-2, with no clear D. Looked up from germline, CDR1 is GTSNPN and CDR2 is SVGIG (reference sequence). V gave up 2 bases and J gave up 8 bases, with 18 bases separating them. CDR3 length equals 14 residues. CDR3 nucleotide sequence: TGTGCCTGGAGTAAAGAAAGAGGGTCGGAGGGCTACACCTTC. Translating it yields CAWSKERGSEGYTF.

The table lists this clone with a few counts. This chain uses TRBV5-6 with TRBJ2-3; 7 nucleotides match TRBD1. CDR1 SGHDT and CDR2 YYEEEE come from the germline V gene. This CDR3 spans 14 amino acids. V lost 4 bases, J lost 4 bases, and 6 bases stayed unmatched. CDR3 sequence reads: CASSNTGDADTQYF. The CDR3 DNA reads TGTGCCAGCAGCAACACAGGGGACGCAGATACGCAGTATTTT.

Comment on this clone: Its ends do not fully match the called genes, so a read error is possible. DNA for the CDR3: TGTGCCAGCAGCTTAACGTTCGGCAGGAACACCGGGGAGTTGTTTTTT. Translating gives CASSLTFGRNTGELFF. The chain carries TRBV7-3 and TRBJ2-2; D is possibly TRBD2 (5 bases). CDR1 SGHTA and CDR2 FQGTGA come from the germline V gene. The CDR3 runs 16 residues.

The rearrangement uses TRBV30 and TRBJ1-4; D not certain. The V gene lost 3 bases and the J gene lost 4 bases, with 6 bases spanning the gap. The CDR3 consists of 12 residues. Germline loops: CDR1 GTSNPN, CDR2 SVGIG (reference sequence). The DNA for the CDR3 is TGTGCCTGGAGGGGAGTTAATGAAAAACTGTTTTTT. Protein sequence: CAWRGVNEKLFF.

In DNA, the CDR3 is TGTGCCAGCAGCTTGAACGGTGCACCCCTCCACTTT. This codes for CASSLNGAPLHF. The chain recombines TRBV5-6 with TRBJ1-6; D remains ambiguous. The CDR3 has 12 amino acids. Trimming removed 1 base from V and 11 bases from J, with 7 bases in between. Germline V gene lookup returns CDR1 SGHDT and CDR2 YYEEEE. Based on the CDR3 plus reference TRBV5-6 and TRBJ1-6, the full variable domain is DAGVTQSPTHLIKTRGQQVTLRCSPKSGHDTVSWYQQALGQGPQFIFQYYEEEERQRGNFPDRFSGHQFPNYSSELNVNALLLGDSALYLCASSLNGAPLHFGNGTRLTVT.

V is TRBV29-1 and J is TRBJ2-7, with a weak D call TRBD2 (5 bases). Germline CDR1 and CDR2: SQVTM and ANQGSEA. Trimming stripped 1 base from V and 4 bases from J, with 14 bases between. The CDR3 sequence is 14 residues long. As DNA, the CDR3 is TGCAGCGTTGAAGTTGGGATTACGGGATACGAGCAGTACTTC. It yields the protein CSVEVGITGYEQYF.

This sequence joins TRBV5-4 and TRBJ1-2, with no clear D. The CDR3 is made up of 13 amino acids. CDR1 is SGHNT, CDR2 YYREEE, per germline (reference sequence). V was shortened by 3 bases and J by 0 bases, with 6 bases between the two germline ends. This CDR3 reads CASSSQTNYGYTF. The CDR3 region has the DNA TGTGCCAGCAGCTCTCAGACTAACTATGGCTACACCTTC.

The V gene is TRBV30, the J gene TRBJ1-5, with a weak D call TRBD1 (6 bases). The V end lost 2 bases, the J end lost 2 bases, and 13 bases lay between the germline ends. This CDR3 is 15 amino acids long. Germline CDR1 reads GTSNPN; CDR2 reads SVGIG (reference sequence). CDR3 bases: TGTGCCTGGAGTAGGGGGATAGAGGGCAATCAGCCCCAGCATTTT. It codes for CAWSRGIEGNQPQHF.

The J gene is TRBJ2-5, the V gene TRBV7-2, with TRBD1 as a possible D gene (5 bases). Germline V gene sequence: CDR1 SGHTA, CDR2 FQGNSA. V shed 2 bases and J shed 5 bases, with 12 bases lying between them. CDR3 length: 14 residues. In DNA, the CDR3 is TGTGCCAGCAGCTTAATCAGCAGGGCGGAGACCCAGTACTTC. Its translation: CASSLISRAETQYF.

The CDR3 spells CSVERPSGLQETQYF. The CDR3 DNA follows: TGCAGCGTTGAACGCCCTAGCGGGCTACAAGAGACCCAGTACTTC. The V call is TRBV29-1, the J call TRBJ2-5; 8 bases line up with TRBD2. V shed 2 bases, J shed 2 bases, and the junction held 7 bases outside the gene matches. The CDR3 runs to 15 residues. The germline V gene has CDR1 SQVTM and CDR2 ANQGSEA.

This chain joins TRBV27 and TRBJ2-6; the D gene is possibly TRBD1 (6 bases). The CDR3 is made up of 17 amino acids. In germline, CDR1 is MNHEY, CDR2 SMNVEV (reference sequence). Trimming took 2 bases from V and 0 from J, leaving 11 bases between them. CDR3 sequence (DNA): TGTGCCAGCAGTTTACTGAACAGGGCCTCTGGGGCCAACGTCCTGACTTTC. Its protein is CASSLLNRASGANVLTF.

The chain carries TRBV5-1 and TRBJ2-6; TRBD1 is a possible D gene (6 bases). Germline V CDR1 and CDR2: SGHRS, YFSETQ. There are 18 residues in the CDR3. V was pared by 4 bases and J by 0 bases, with 17 bases between. The DNA of the CDR3 is TGCGCCAGCAGCACCCTGACAGGTCCCGGCTCTGGGGCCAACGTCCTGACTTTC. Amino acid sequence: CASSTLTGPGSGANVLTF.

The rearrangement links TRBV6-1 to TRBJ1-2; unclear D gene. The length of the CDR3 is 13 residues. Germline-derived CDR1 and CDR2 are MNHNS and SASEGT. The germline V and J ends were trimmed by 5 bases and 7 bases, with 14 bases remaining between them. The CDR3 region is CASSPAKRVGYTF. As DNA, the CDR3 is TGTGCCAGCAGTCCGGCGAAAAGGGTTGGCTACACCTTC.

The CDR3 is CAWSRDANGYTF. Written as DNA, the CDR3 is TGTGCCTGGAGCCGTGACGCGAATGGCTACACCTTC. The chain uses TRBV30 and TRBJ1-2, with D unresolved. Germline V gene sequence: CDR1 GTSNPN, CDR2 SVGIG (reference sequence). V was cut by 3 bases and J by 6 bases, with 11 bases left in between. The CDR3 sequence is 12 residues long.

This clone showed up just a few times. The rearrangement links TRBV29-1 to TRBJ2-5; 7 bases fit TRBD1. The CDR3 extends over 12 amino acids. Losses at the gene ends were 7 bases for V and 3 bases for J; bases not matched to a gene: 5. Germline values: CDR1 SQVTM, CDR2 ANQGSEA. CDR3 nucleotide sequence: TGCAGCGCCTGGCAGGGGGAAGAGACCCAGTACTTC. This codes for CSAWQGEETQYF.

J is TRBJ1-6 and V is TRBV30, with D possibly being TRBD1 (6 bases). V gave up 0 bases and J gave up 14 bases, with 35 bases separating them. The CDR3 sequence is 20 residues long. In germline, CDR1 is GTSNPN, CDR2 SVGIG (reference sequence). For the CDR3, the DNA is TGTGCCTGGAGTGTGGGTTGGGGGCGCGGGGTAAAAGAACCGCGGGGGTCCCTCCACTTT. It yields the protein CAWSVGWGRGVKEPRGSLHF.

This clone was observed a few times. Other DNA sequences in this sample translate to the same CDR3. The chain employs TRBV27 and TRBJ1-5, with 7 bases fitting TRBD1. V trimming: 2 bases; J trimming: 2 bases; junction bases outside the gene matches: 0. The CDR3 covers 14 residues. Germline V gene data show CDR1 as MNHEY and CDR2 as SMNVEV (reference sequence). The CDR3 region is CASSLQGGNQPQHF. CDR3 DNA sequence: TGTGCCAGCAGTTTACAGGGGGGCAATCAGCCCCAGCATTTT.

A few counts support this clone. V and J are TRBV29-1 and TRBJ2-6; possibly TRBD1 for D (5 bases). The CDR3 has 15 amino acids. The V end lost 5 bases, the J end lost 0 bases, and 11 bases lay between the germline ends. Germline loops: CDR1 SQVTM, CDR2 ANQGSEA. DNA for the CDR3: TGCAGCGTTAAACAGGCCTACTCTGGGGCCAACGTCCTGACTTTC. Its protein is CSVKQAYSGANVLTF.

The chain is built from TRBV6-5 and TRBJ1-5; D remains ambiguous. The CDR3 sequence is 14 residues long. V was trimmed by 2 bases and J by 0 bases, leaving 5 bases between them. The germline V gene has CDR1 MNHEY and CDR2 SVGAGI. For the CDR3, the DNA is TGTGCCAGCAGTTACCAGTATAGCAATCAGCCCCAGCATTTT. It specifies CASSYQYSNQPQHF.

This clone was picked up a small number of times. V is TRBV20-1 and J is TRBJ1-4; D gene ambiguous. The V and J ends lost 6 bases and 8 bases respectively, with 10 bases between them. This CDR3 has 11 amino acids. The germline CDR1 and CDR2 sequences are DFQATT and SNEGSKA (reference sequence). CDR3 sequence reads: CSAPGREKLFF. The CDR3 DNA follows: TGCAGTGCCCCCGGAAGAGAAAAACTGTTTTTT.

The J gene is TRBJ1-6, the V gene TRBV30, with 8 bases aligning to TRBD1. The CDR3 totals 12 residues. CDR1 is GTSNPN, CDR2 SVGIG, per germline (reference sequence). Unmatched junction bases numbered 2, after V lost 8 bases and J lost 5 bases. CDR3 bases: TGTGCCAGGGGACAGGATAATTCACCCCTCCACTTT. It is translated as CARGQDNSPLHF.

The chain employs TRBV30 and TRBJ1-6, with D hard to call. V shed 2 bases and J shed 8 bases, with 10 bases lying between them. Germline values: CDR1 GTSNPN, CDR2 SVGIG (reference sequence). The CDR3 covers 13 residues. CDR3: CAWSPPGYSPLHF. CDR3 DNA sequence: TGTGCCTGGAGTCCCCCGGGTTATTCACCCCTCCACTTT. The complete variable domain, with remaining parts taken from reference TRBV30 and TRBJ1-6, reads SQTIHQWPATLVQPVGSPLSLECTVEGTSNPNLYWYRQAAGRGLQLLFYSVGIGQISSEVPQNLSASRPQDRQFILSSKKLLLSDSGFYLCAWSPPGYSPLHFGNGTRLTVT.